This T cell receptor beta chain was sequenced during a study of early T cells in non-severe SARS-CoV-2 infection. Looking at the study overall: Investigators sequenced bulk RNA drawn from unsorted whole blood, and chains remained unpaired. Study findings and constraints: Anti-spike CD8 specificities were favored by VDJdb matching, whose results missed private and CD4 specificities.

Attachment of unique molecular identifiers was made to individual cDNA molecules. TCRdb fed the 5' RACE reads into MiXCR, producing one record per CDR3 protein. Here the sample spans some 45,000 distinct CDR3 sequences, less than 9.5% being singletons. Between the trimmed V and J ends, which lost 1 base and 5 bases, there was a span of 3 bases. Germline V gene data show CDR1 as LGHDT and CDR2 as YNNKEL (reference sequence). This CDR3 spans 12 amino acids. In the case of this clonotype: No antigen is known for it.

The chain carries TRBV3-1 and TRBJ2-1; D ambiguous. The origin of this receptor is an adult who was a healthcare worker with PCR-confirmed SARS-CoV-2 infection or an uninfected control (not recorded which). The starting material was whole blood, obtained at baseline. CDR3 sequence reads: CASSQGDNEQFF. The CDR3 nucleotides are TGTGCCAGCAGCCAAGGGGACAATGAGCAGTTCTTC.